This T cell receptor beta chain was sequenced in a study of resident and recirculating memory T cells in vitiligo. Study-wide context: Each patient gave two lesional and two nonlesional epidermal shave biopsies, plus PBMCs. Findings of the study overall: Non-conserved TCRs across sites and patients suggested distinct clones per lesion.

Concerning this clone: Its antigen remains unknown.

Anyone treated within the previous three months was excluded. The V end lost 2 bases, the J end lost 4 bases, and 5 bases lay between the germline ends. Germline CDR1 is MNHEY and CDR2 is SVGAGI. The CDR3 has 12 residues. TCRdb keeps only in-frame clones here, not all; method: immunoSEQ multiplex PCR. The sample includes fewer than 80,000 clones, approximately 90% of them seen just once. This chain connects TRBV6-5 to TRBJ1-2; D unclear. Specimen: blood. This sequence was found in a male donor with vitiligo. The CDR3: CASSYAGYGYTF. The CDR3 coding sequence is TGTGCCAGCAGTTACGCGGGCTATGGCTACACCTTC.